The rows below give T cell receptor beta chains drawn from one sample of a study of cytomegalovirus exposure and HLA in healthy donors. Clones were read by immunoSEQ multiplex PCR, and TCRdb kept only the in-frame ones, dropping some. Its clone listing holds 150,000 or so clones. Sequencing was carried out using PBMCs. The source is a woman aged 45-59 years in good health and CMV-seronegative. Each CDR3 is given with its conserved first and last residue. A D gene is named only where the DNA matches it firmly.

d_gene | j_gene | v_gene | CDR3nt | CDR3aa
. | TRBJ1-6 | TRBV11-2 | TGTGCCAGCAGCCCCAGAGAGGATTCACCCCTCCACTTT | CASSPREDSPLHF
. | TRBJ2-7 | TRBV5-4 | TGTGCCAGCAGCCCCCCGCAGCAACAGGGCATCTACGAGCAGTACTTC | CASSPPQQQGIYEQYF
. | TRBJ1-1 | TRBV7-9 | TGTGCCAGCAGCTTAGGGCCGGGAGCTTTCTTT | CASSLGPGAFF
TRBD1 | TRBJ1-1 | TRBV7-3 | TGTGCCAGCAGCTTAAGGGGAGGACAGGGCACTGAAGCTTTCTTT | CASSLRGGQGTEAFF
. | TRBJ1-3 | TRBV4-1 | TGCGCCAGCAGCCAGCCAGGGATCAGAAACACCATATATTTT | CASSQPGIRNTIYF
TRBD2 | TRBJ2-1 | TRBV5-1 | TGCGCCAGCAGCATTAGCGGGGGGGCCGTTGGTGTGCAGTTCTTC | CASSISGGAVGVQFF
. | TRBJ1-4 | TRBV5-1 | TGCGCCAGCAGCTTAGGGGGGGGATCCTCTAATGAAAAACTGTTTTTT | CASSLGGGSSNEKLFF
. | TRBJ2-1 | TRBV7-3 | TGTGCCAGCAGCCAATATAGTAATAGGGGACTCAATGAGCAGTTCTTC | CASSQYSNRGLNEQFF
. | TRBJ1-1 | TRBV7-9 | TGTGCCAGCAGCCAGAACAGGGAGAACACTGAAGCTTTCTTT | CASSQNRENTEAFF
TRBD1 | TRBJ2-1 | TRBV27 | TGTGCCAGCAGTCTCCAACCGGGACAGGGAAGGGGTGAGCAGTTCTTC | CASSLQPGQGRGEQFF